This entry lists 15 T cell receptor beta chains sequenced from one sample in a study of blood T cells in healthy people across ages. It was with a sample-barcoded 5' primer and a J-beta primer mix that a second PCR of roughly 7 to 12 cycles was run. Via MiXCR, TCRdb re-called the 5' RACE reads, giving one row per CDR3 protein. The sample has about 650,000 distinct CDR3 sequences, about 32% seen once. Input material: blood. These TCRs come from a woman aged 80 or older in good health.

This clonotype was counted at least ten times. The chain links TRBV7-2 to TRBJ1-2, with D unresolved. V was trimmed by 1 base and J by 5 bases, leaving 17 bases between them. Looked up from germline, CDR1 is SGHTA and CDR2 is FQGNSA. The length of the CDR3 is 16 residues. CDR3 protein: CASSLVAGAGRYGYTF. The CDR3 DNA follows: TGTGCCAGCAGCTTAGTTGCGGGCGCGGGGAGGTATGGCTACACCTTC.

This clonotype was detected many times. The chain uses TRBV9 and TRBJ2-3, with D unclear. Trimming shortened V by 0 bases and J by 1 base, and 9 bases separated the two germline ends. The CDR3 totals 15 residues. CDR1 is SGDLS, CDR2 YYNGEE, per germline. CDR3 sequence reads: CASSVEAFRTDTQYF. CDR3 in DNA: TGTGCCAGCAGCGTAGAAGCTTTCCGCACAGATACGCAGTATTTT.

The chain joins TRBV29-1 to TRBJ2-4; 8 bases line up with TRBD1. Germline V gene lookup returns CDR1 SQVTM and CDR2 ANQGSEA. This CDR3 is 12 amino acids long. Unmatched junction bases numbered 6, after V lost 7 bases and J lost 7 bases. The CDR3 sequence is CSALRQGNIQYF. CDR3 bases: TGCAGCGCCCTTCGACAGGGGAACATTCAGTACTTC.

This clonotype has ten or more counts. The V call is TRBV12-3 or TRBV12-4, the J call TRBJ1-2; the match to TRBD1 covers 7 bases. The trim removed 0 bases at V and 8 bases at J, leaving 9 bases unmatched. The CDR3 has 15 amino acids. The CDR3 region has the DNA TGTGCCAGCAGTTTAGCGCGACAGGGTTTGAAGGGCTACACCTTC. Translating it yields CASSLARQGLKGYTF.

On this clonotype: A much more abundant neighbour one base away suggests this may be a read error. The chain links TRBV19 to TRBJ2-1; D is unclear. CDR1 and CDR2 (germline): LNHDA, SQIVND (reference sequence). The CDR3 is 15 residues long. CDR3 sequence: CASSIDFSSYNKQFF. In DNA, the CDR3 is TGTGCCAGTAGTATAGACTTTTCCTCCTACAATAAGCAGTTCTTC. Using reference TRBV19 and TRBJ2-1 for the parts outside the CDR3, the full variable domain is DGGITQSPKYLFRKEGQNVTLSCEQNLNHDAMYWYRQDPGQGLRLIYYSQIVNDFQKGDIAEGYSVSREKKESFPLTVTSAQKNPTAFYLCASSIDFSSYNKQFFGPGTRLTVL.

About this clonotype: A much larger clone lies one base from this, so it may be a read error. The chain links TRBV30 to TRBJ2-3; 7 nucleotides line up with TRBD2. The CDR3 is 15 residues long. The germline V gene has CDR1 GTSNPN and CDR2 SVGIG (reference sequence). The CDR3: CAYIIGGTSTDTQYF. The CDR3 DNA reads TGTGCTTATATTATCGGGGGGACTAGCACAGATACGCAGTATTTT.

This clonotype has more than one count but fewer than ten. This may stem from a read error, because a much larger clone lies one nucleotide away. The rearrangement uses TRBV4-3 and TRBJ2-1; D remains unclear. The J call may be mistaken, given a closer DNA end match to TRBJ2-7. The germline V gene has CDR1 LGHNA and CDR2 YSLEER. This CDR3 is built from 14 residues. CDR3 coding DNA: TGCGCCAGCAGCCAAGATATGCAATACAATGAGCAGTACTTC. This encodes CASSQDMQYNEQYF.

This sequence joins TRBV5-5 and TRBJ2-6, with a weak D call TRBD2 (6 bases). Between the trimmed V and J ends, which lost 4 bases and 9 bases, there was a span of 11 bases. The CDR3 spans 13 residues. Germline CDR1 and CDR2: SGHKS and YYEKEE (reference sequence). CDR3 sequence reads: CASSARDDNVLTF. Here the CDR3 DNA reads TGTGCCAGCAGCGCGCGGGACGACAACGTCCTGACTTTC.

This clonotype appeared a few times. Its ends do not fully match the called genes, so a read error is possible. V usage is TRBV6-6 and J usage is TRBJ1-4; D possibly corresponds to TRBD1 (5 bases). Per the germline V gene, CDR1 is MNHNY and CDR2 is SVGAGI (reference sequence). This CDR3 comprises 11 residues. As DNA, the CDR3 is TGTGCCAGCAGTAAAGGGGAAAAGCTGTTTTTT. Translated: CASSKGEKLFF.

This chain joins TRBV7-2 and TRBJ2-7; no clear D gene. V was pared by 3 bases and J by 4 bases, with 13 bases between. CDR1 is SGHTA and CDR2 is FQGNSA in the germline V gene. The length of the CDR3 is 14 residues. The CDR3 here is CASSLGNPQYEQYF. CDR3 DNA: TGTGCCAGCAGCTTGGGTAACCCCCAGTACGAGCAGTACTTC.

The chain recombines TRBV6-5 with TRBJ2-1, with no clear D. The germline CDR1 and CDR2 sequences are MNHEY and SVGAGI. The CDR3 has 14 residues. The V end was cut by 6 bases, the J end by 10 bases, with 19 bases between. As DNA, the CDR3 is TGTGCCAGCAGCACCGACCACGGCCGGTTCGAGCAGTTCTTC. Its protein is CASSTDHGRFEQFF.

This clonotype came up a few times. The rearrangement links TRBV12-3 or TRBV12-4 to TRBJ1-1; D perhaps matches TRBD1 (5 bases). This CDR3 is 14 amino acids long. The V end was cut by 5 bases, the J end by 0 bases, with 10 bases between. The DNA for the CDR3 is TGTGCCAGCAGTGTCGGGGGGATGAACACTGAAGCTTTCTTT. Protein: CASSVGGMNTEAFF.

The chain couples TRBV7-2 to TRBJ2-3; 12 bases align to TRBD2. The CDR3 runs 14 residues. V gave up 5 bases and J gave up 6 bases; unmatched junction bases: 3. Germline V gene data show CDR1 as SGHTA and CDR2 as FQGNSA. CDR3 residues: CASSHGLAGDTQYF. In nucleotides, the CDR3 is TGTGCCAGCAGCCACGGACTAGCGGGGGATACGCAGTATTTT.

This clonotype has only a few counts. CDR3 region: CASSLAGQGASGYTF. Here the CDR3 DNA reads TGCGCCAGCAGCTTGGCTGGACAGGGGGCCTCTGGCTACACCTTC. V usage is TRBV5-1 and J usage is TRBJ1-2; TRBD1 aligns across 11 bases. This CDR3 has 15 amino acids. J gave up 7 bases and V 0 bases, and 5 bases lay outside the gene matches. Germline CDR1 is SGHRS and CDR2 is YFSETQ. Filled out from reference TRBV5-1 and TRBJ1-2, the complete variable domain reads KAGVTQTPRYLIKTRGQQVTLSCSPISGHRSVSWYQQTPGQGLQFLFEYFSETQRNKGNFPGRFSGRQFSNSRSEMNVSTLELGDSALYLCASSLAGQGASGYTFGSGTRLTVV.

The V gene is TRBV20-1, the J gene TRBJ2-1; 9 bases are shared with TRBD1. V lost 7 bases to trimming and J lost 7 bases; unmatched junction nucleotides: 11. Germline loops: CDR1 DFQATT, CDR2 SNEGSKA (reference sequence). The CDR3 consists of 14 residues. In nucleotides, the CDR3 is TGCAGTGTCGACAAGGACAGGGGAGTGAATGAGCAGTTCTTC. Translating it yields CSVDKDRGVNEQFF.